This T cell receptor (beta chain) was identified in a study of blood T cell repertoires in COVID-19. At the level of the study: The samples span acute and convalescent COVID-19 from the United States, Italy and Spain. The analysed material was cDNA or gDNA that came from T cells, B-cell-depleted T cells, or PBMCs.

CDR1 is SEHNR, CDR2 FQNEAQ, per germline (reference sequence). Deletions cut 2 bases from V and 5 bases from J, with 7 bases between. The CDR3 extends over 13 amino acids. In the authors' methods: Reference gene primer amplification gave nucleated cell count estimates. Sequenced by immunoSEQ multiplex PCR; TCRdb stores in-frame clones only, minus some. D and trimming come from the DNA, and the V and J calls and clone size come from that table. The data contain some 200,000 clones, almost 85% of them singletons. The chain recombines TRBV7-9 with TRBJ1-5; D gene uncertain. The sequence was collected from a woman in her forties or fifties with active or convalescent COVID-19. Sequencing was performed on peripheral blood. CDR3 region: CASSLTRDQPQHF. DNA for the CDR3: TGTGCCAGCAGCTTAACCCGAGATCAGCCCCAGCATTTT.